The 9 T cell receptor beta chains given below trace back to one sample, sequenced in a study of blood T cell repertoires in COVID-19. Here immunoSEQ multiplex PCR was the method, and the copy in TCRdb shows in-frame clones only, minus some. There are more than 200,000 clones in the sample; 83% occur only once, and around 8.7% lies in the top ten. The sequenced sample was peripheral blood. Receptors were obtained from a woman in her 50s with acute or convalescent COVID-19.

A single count supports this clone. The V and J genes are TRBV18 and TRBJ1-1, with a weak D call TRBD1 (5 bases). Germline V gene lookup returns CDR1 KGHSH and CDR2 LQKENI. The CDR3 loop spans 13 amino acids. V dropped 5 bases and J dropped 7 bases, with 14 bases sitting between them. As DNA, the CDR3 is TGTGCCAGCTCATCAGAGACAGAAGGTGAAGCTTTCTTT. It encodes CASSSETEGEAFF. Based on the CDR3 plus reference TRBV18 and TRBJ1-1, the full variable domain is NAGVMQNPRHLVRRRGQEARLRCSPMKGHSHVYWYRQLPEEGLKFMVYLQKENIIDESGMPKERFSAEFPKEGPSILRIQQVVRGDSAAYFCASSSETEGEAFFGQGTRLTVV.

CDR3 amino acids: CAISESTMYSNQPQHF. The CDR3 DNA reads TGTGCCATCAGTGAGTCGACAATGTATAGCAATCAGCCCCAGCATTTT. The chain is built from TRBV10-3 and TRBJ1-5, with D uncertain. CDR3 length equals 16 residues. Trimming took 0 bases from V and 0 from J, leaving 9 bases between them. CDR1 is ENHRY, CDR2 SYGVKD, per germline.

J is TRBJ2-5 and V is TRBV5-1; D might be TRBD2 (6 bases). This CDR3 region has 15 residues. Trimming took off 4 bases at V and 0 bases at J, with 13 bases between the two ends. Germline assignment: CDR1 SGHRS and CDR2 YFSETQ. The CDR3 DNA reads as TGCGCCAGCAGCCACTGGGGCGGGGACCAAGAGACCCAGTACTTC. Translated: CASSHWGGDQETQYF. Full variable domain (missing parts from reference TRBV5-1 and TRBJ2-5): KAGVTQTPRYLIKTRGQQVTLSCSPISGHRSVSWYQQTPGQGLQFLFEYFSETQRNKGNFPGRFSGRQFSNSRSEMNVSTLELGDSALYLCASSHWGGDQETQYFGPGTRLLVL.

As concerns this clone: Other DNA sequences in the sample encode the same CDR3. The chain uses TRBV19 and TRBJ2-2; TRBD2 matches 11 bases. The germline V gene encodes CDR1 LNHDA and CDR2 SQIVND (reference sequence). Germline trimming cut 3 bases from V and 4 bases from J; bases unmatched to any gene: 4. This CDR3 has 16 amino acids. The CDR3 DNA reads TGTGCCAGTAGTATTGGGCTAGCGGGAGGCACCGGGGAGCTGTTTTTT. Its translation is CASSIGLAGGTGELFF.

The CDR3 is CAISEPTTGYGNTIYF. CDR3 DNA: TGTGCCATCAGTGAGCCTACTACAGGGTATGGAAACACCATATATTTT. The chain couples TRBV10-3 to TRBJ1-3; a weak D match, TRBD1 (6 bases). The CDR3 is 16 residues long. Germline CDR1 ENHRY, CDR2 SYGVKD. The V gene lost 2 bases and the J gene lost 3 bases, with 14 bases spanning the gap.

This sequence joins TRBV5-1 and TRBJ2-7; D perhaps matches TRBD1 (5 bases). V was clipped by 4 bases and J by 7 bases, with 15 bases between them. The CDR3 is 13 amino acids. Per the germline V gene, CDR1 is SGHRS and CDR2 is YFSETQ. CDR3: CASSPQDSREQYF. The CDR3 nucleotides read TGCGCCAGCAGCCCTCAAGACAGTAGGGAGCAGTACTTC.

This clone has a count of ten or more. The chain employs TRBV27 and TRBJ2-1, with 9 bases identical to TRBD2. From germline, CDR1 is MNHEY and CDR2 SMNVEV (reference sequence). Trimming at V came to 5 bases and at J to 0 bases, leaving 5 bases not matched to a gene. The CDR3 has 16 residues. This chain's CDR3 is CASSIISGSSYNEQFF. The CDR3 region has the DNA TGTGCCAGCAGTATTATTAGCGGGAGCTCCTACAATGAGCAGTTCTTC.

The chain combines TRBV19 with TRBJ1-4; 7 positions agree with TRBD1. Germline V gene lookup returns CDR1 LNHDA and CDR2 SQIVND (reference sequence). V dropped 7 bases and J dropped 3; count of bases not matched to a gene: 8. This CDR3 is 15 amino acids long. The DNA of the CDR3 is TGTGCCAGTAAGACGACAGGGCCGGCTAATGAAAAACTGTTTTTT. Protein sequence: CASKTTGPANEKLFF.

The chain has TRBV2 and TRBJ2-7; D unclear. The CDR3 runs to 13 residues. Per the germline V gene, CDR1 is SNHLY and CDR2 is FYNNEI. Trimming took off 11 bases at V and 9 bases at J, with 23 bases between the two ends. DNA of the CDR3: TGTGCCTGCCAGCCTGAGCTTCTAGTGCGGCAGTACTTC. It specifies CACQPELLVRQYF. Supplemented by reference TRBV2 and TRBJ2-7, the full variable domain reads EPEVTQTPSHQVTQMGQEVILRCVPISNHLYFYWYRQILGQKVEFLVSFYNNEISEKSEIFDDQFSVERPDGSNFTLKIRSTKLEDSAMYFCACQPELLVRQYFGPGTRLTVT.